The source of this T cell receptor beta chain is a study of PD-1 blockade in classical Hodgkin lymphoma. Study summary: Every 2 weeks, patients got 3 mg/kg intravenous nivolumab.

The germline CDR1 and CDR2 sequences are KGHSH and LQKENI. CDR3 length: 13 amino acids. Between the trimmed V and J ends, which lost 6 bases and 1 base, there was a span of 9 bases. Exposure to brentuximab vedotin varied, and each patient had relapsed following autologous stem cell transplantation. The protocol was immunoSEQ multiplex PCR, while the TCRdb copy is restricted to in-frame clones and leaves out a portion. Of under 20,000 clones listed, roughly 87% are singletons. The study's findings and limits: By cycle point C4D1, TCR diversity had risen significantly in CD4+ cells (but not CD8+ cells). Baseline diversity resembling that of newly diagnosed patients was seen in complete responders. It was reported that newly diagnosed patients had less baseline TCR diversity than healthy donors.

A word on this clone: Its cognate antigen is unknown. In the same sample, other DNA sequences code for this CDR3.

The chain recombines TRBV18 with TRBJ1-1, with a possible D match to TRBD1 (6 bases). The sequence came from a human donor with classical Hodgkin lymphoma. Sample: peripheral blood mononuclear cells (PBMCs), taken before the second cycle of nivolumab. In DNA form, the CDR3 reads TGTGCCAGCTCCCCGGGACAGAACACTGAAGCTTTCTTT. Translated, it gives CASSPGQNTEAFF.